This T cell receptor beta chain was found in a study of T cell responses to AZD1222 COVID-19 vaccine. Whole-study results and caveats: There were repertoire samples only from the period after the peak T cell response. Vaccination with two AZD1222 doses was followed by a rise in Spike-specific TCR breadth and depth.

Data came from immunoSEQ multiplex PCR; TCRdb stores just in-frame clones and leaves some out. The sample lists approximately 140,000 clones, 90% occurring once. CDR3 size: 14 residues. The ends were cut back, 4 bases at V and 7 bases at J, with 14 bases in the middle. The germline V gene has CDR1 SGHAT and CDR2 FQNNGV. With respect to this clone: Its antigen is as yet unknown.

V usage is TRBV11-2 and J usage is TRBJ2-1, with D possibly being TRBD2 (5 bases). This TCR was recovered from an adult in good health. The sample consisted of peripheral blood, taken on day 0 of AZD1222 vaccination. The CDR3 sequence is CASSSGLPGNEQFF. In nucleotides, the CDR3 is TGTGCCAGCAGCTCTGGACTGCCTGGGAATGAGCAGTTCTTC.